This T cell receptor (beta chain) was recorded in a study of neoadjuvant anti-PD-1 for oral cavity cancer. The CDR3 runs 14 residues. From germline, CDR1 is SEHNR and CDR2 FQNEAQ (reference sequence). Time point denoted: after neoadjuvant nivolumab, at surgical resection. Points on this clone: An end of the junction differs from the germline gene, which may be a read error.

Produced via immunoSEQ multiplex PCR; TCRdb's table is partial and in-frame only. The sample lists about 9,600 clones, over 65% occurring once. The clonotype comes from a person aged 35 to 85 with oral cavity squamous cell carcinoma. The gene calls are TRBV7-9 and TRBJ2-5; D is undetermined. Specimen: PBMCs, collected after nivolumab (anti-PD-1) treatment. The CDR3 reads CASSSPKTQEPQYF. CDR3 sequence (DNA): TGTGCCAGCAGCTCACCAAAAACCCAAGAGCCCCAGTACTTC.